This T cell receptor (beta chain) was observed in a study of cytomegalovirus exposure and HLA in healthy donors. The study, taken as a whole, reports: Most TCR sequences showed up rarely, but some public TCRs showed up in many donors.

The table came from immunoSEQ multiplex PCR; TCRdb's copy has only in-frame clones and leaves some out. Here the sample spans roughly 300,000 clones, roughly nine tenths being singletons. As to this clone: Its matching antigen is unknown.

Germline V CDR1 and CDR2: MNHEY, SVGAGI. The CDR3 has 14 amino acids. V was cut by 6 bases and J by 1 base, with 13 bases left in between. Sequenced sample: PBMCs. This chain connects TRBV6-5 to TRBJ2-7; D remains ambiguous. The receptor was derived from a woman aged 30 to 39 in good health and CMV-seropositive. The CDR3 loop is CASRATTVSYEQYF. The CDR3 coding sequence is TGTGCCAGCAGGGCCACCACCGTTTCCTACGAGCAGTACTTC.